The source of this TCR beta chain is a study of cytomegalovirus exposure and HLA in healthy donors. PCR primers comprised 60 Vbeta and 13 Jbeta primers. Repertoires were generated with immunoSEQ multiplex PCR, while TCRdb's copy carries only in-frame clones and drops some. The sample holds 100,000 to 150,000 clones, 70% to 75% seen once. Trimming removed 2 bases from V and 6 bases from J, with 8 bases in between. Germline-derived CDR1 and CDR2 are MDHEN and SYDVKM. The CDR3 loop spans 12 amino acids. This sequence joins TRBV28 and TRBJ2-7; tentatively, D is TRBD1 (5 bases). The sample was PBMCs. This TCR was recovered from a woman between 40 and 55 years old in good health and CMV-seropositive. CDR3 residues: CASSLVQAEQYF. The CDR3 DNA reads TGTGCCAGCAGTTTAGTACAGGCCGAGCAGTACTTC.